This TCR beta chain is from a study of T cells in Graves' hyperthyroidism and ophthalmopathy. The wider study: Blood was drawn when the patient was first diagnosed and still untreated.

Many counts were recorded for this clonotype. The germline V and J ends were trimmed by 6 bases and 14 bases, with 26 bases remaining between them. This CDR3 contains 15 residues. Germline V gene data show CDR1 as MDHEN and CDR2 as SYDVKM. Amplified regions were TCR beta CDR3 sequences from RNA transcripts. HTBI primers drove first-round RT-PCR of the TCR CDR3. A single record per CDR3 protein comes from TCRdb applying MiXCR to the multiplex PCR reads. The table has about 180,000 distinct CDR3 sequences, more than 15% seen once. Orbital computed tomography and thyroid ultrasound, together with serum TRAb and thyroxine and clinical symptoms, were used for diagnoses.

The genes are TRBV28 and TRBJ2-1; tentative D call: TRBD1 (7 bases). The sequencing sample was made of blood. The sequence derives from a woman aged 45-65 years with Graves' hyperthyroidism. The CDR3 sequence: CASSKGGSGGILEFF. CDR3 coding DNA: TGTGCCAGCAGCAAAGGCGGGTCAGGGGGGATTCTGGAGTTCTTC.